Included here is one TCR beta chain sequence, with context. As yet, its antigen is unknown. The sample is drawn from a study of neurological immune-mediated disorders. Overall study findings and caveats: The study phylogenetically grouped the repertoires of 18 of 34 multiple sclerosis patients into one related-CDR3 cluster, a possible signature. Expanded clones shared no CDR3 amino acid sequences across subjects, suggesting private repertoires in all groups.

Each CDR3 protein is one row after TCRdb ran MiXCR on the 5' RACE reads. The sample contains about 65,000 distinct CDR3 sequences, approximately 4.2% of which appear only once. The CDR3 length is 14 residues. Germline CDR1 KGHSH, CDR2 LQKENI. V lost 2 bases and J lost 0, with 7 bases in between. J is TRBJ1-1 and V is TRBV18; D gene unclear. The source is a man aged 45-65 years with multiple sclerosis. The sample taken for sequencing was PBMCs. CDR3 residues: CASSPSGMNTEAFF. Here the CDR3 DNA reads TGTGCCAGCTCACCATCGGGCATGAACACTGAAGCTTTCTTT.